Listed below are T cell receptor beta chains from one sample, sequenced in a study of identical twins. TCRdb analysed the 5' RACE reads with MiXCR anew, one entry per CDR3 protein. The table lists 300,000 to 350,000 distinct CDR3 sequences, approximately 13% of them singletons. These data were likewise used in another study, on yellow fever vaccine responses in identical twins.

The sequenced sample consisted of CD8+ T cells sorted from blood. All receptors come from a young woman in good health. CDR3s include the opening cysteine and the closing phenylalanine or tryptophan. Each record gives: D gene, J gene, V gene, clone size, CDR3 protein, CDR3 DNA. The D gene is left open where the match is weak. Not all rows give a size; the values are once, few, many and, for expanded clones, a class.

>NA|TRBJ2-1|TRBV28|NA
CASSQPAGDGEQFF
TGTGCCAGCAGTCAACCCGCAGGGGACGGTGAGCAGTTCTTC
>TRBD1|TRBJ2-2|TRBV12-3/TRBV12-4|NA
CASSFGTGRGELFF
TGTGCCAGCAGTTTTGGGACAGGGAGAGGGGAGCTGTTTTTT
>TRBD2|TRBJ2-1|TRBV12-3/TRBV12-4|NA
CASSPQRSGLAYNEQFF
TGTGCCAGCAGTCCACAGCGCTCGGGACTAGCCTACAATGAGCAGTTCTTC
>NA|TRBJ2-7|TRBV10-1|NA
CASSGRHIYEQYF
TGCGCCAGCAGTGGGAGACACATCTACGAGCAGTACTTC
>NA|TRBJ2-3|TRBV12-3/TRBV12-4|NA
CASSRAPDTQYF
TGTGCCAGCAGTCGGGCCCCAGATACGCAGTATTTT
>NA|TRBJ2-2|TRBV10-1|many
CASSQGVTGELFF
TGCGCCAGCAGTCAGGGAGTTACCGGGGAGCTGTTTTTT
>TRBD2|TRBJ2-1|TRBV7-3|NA
CASSPPSSGSWPSDEQFF
TGTGCCAGCAGCCCCCCATCTAGCGGGAGTTGGCCTTCGGATGAGCAGTTCTTC
>NA|TRBJ2-2|TRBV20-1|few
CSASRGYGELFF
TGCAGTGCAAGTAGGGGGTACGGGGAGCTGTTTTTT
>NA|TRBJ1-1|TRBV7-9|many
CAVSEAFF
TGTGCTGTCTCTGAAGCTTTCTTT
>TRBD2|TRBJ2-1|TRBV3-1|many
CASSARLAGWDNEQFF
TGTGCCAGCAGCGCCCGACTAGCGGGATGGGACAATGAGCAGTTCTTC